This T cell receptor (beta chain) was sequenced during a study of shared clonotypes between healthy human individuals. Whole-study context: Participating donors consisted of two women and a few men aged 18 to 49. Study conclusions and caveats: Collection of samples was limited to blood; tissue repertoires likely differ. In contrast to clonotypes shared by all four donors, non-shared clonotypes had lower generation probabilities.

TCRdb's copy holds only in-frame clones and misses some; the assay was immunoSEQ multiplex PCR. This table holds approximately 2.5 million clones, approximately 93% found once. From germline, CDR1 is SNHLY and CDR2 FYNNEI. The V gene lost 4 bases and the J gene lost 0 bases, with 13 bases spanning the gap. This CDR3 has 16 amino acids. Points on this clone: The antigen remains undetermined.

This chain joins TRBV2 and TRBJ2-1, with D possibly matching TRBD2 (6 bases). The receptor was isolated from a man aged 18 to 30 in good health. Some clones in this sample may be carry-over from other donors' samples. The sequenced sample was naive CD4+ T cells from PBMCs. Indicated subset: CD45RA+ positively selected. CDR3 protein: CASSVPLARSYNEQFF. CDR3 DNA sequence: TGTGCCAGCAGTGTGCCCCTAGCGCGCTCCTACAATGAGCAGTTCTTC. The whole variable domain, remainder taken from reference TRBV2 and TRBJ2-1, is EPEVTQTPSHQVTQMGQEVILRCVPISNHLYFYWYRQILGQKVEFLVSFYNNEISEKSEIFDDQFSVERPDGSNFTLKIRSTKLEDSAMYFCASSVPLARSYNEQFFGPGTRLTVL.